This T cell receptor beta chain was identified in a study of blood T cell repertoires in COVID-19. Participant ages covered about 18 to 89 years across about two dozen US areas. Produced via immunoSEQ multiplex PCR; TCRdb's table is partial and in-frame only. The table lists more than 110,000 clones, roughly 89% of them singletons. Germline V gives CDR1 GTSNPN, CDR2 SVGIG (reference sequence). This CDR3 has 13 residues. With 3 bases removed from V and 1 base from J, the gap between germline ends came to 10 bases. This TCR was sampled from a middle-aged man who had recovered from COVID-19. The sample comprised PBMCs or T cells enriched from blood (not recorded which). V and J are TRBV30 and TRBJ2-7; D might be TRBD2 (5 bases). CDR3 loop: CAWRRGPSYEQYV. DNA of the CDR3: TGTGCCTGGAGACGAGGGCCTTCCTACGAGCAGTACGTC.